This entry lists 10 T cell receptor beta chains sequenced from one sample in a study of T-cell memory formation after mild COVID-19. In TCRdb, the 5' RACE reads were re-called with MiXCR into one record per CDR3 protein. The sample shows about 440,000 distinct CDR3 sequences, about 20% of them seen only once. Sequencing was carried out using PBMCs or a T cell subset sorted from them (not recorded which). These receptors were obtained from an adult woman who had mild COVID-19 (a few samples of this study predate the infection). Cell type and time point are not known.

This clonotype was seen only a few times. The V call is TRBV30, the J call TRBJ1-4; no firm D call. Trimming took off 7 bases at V and 5 bases at J, with 14 bases between the two ends. Germline V gene data show CDR1 as GTSNPN and CDR2 as SVGIG (reference sequence). The CDR3 contains 13 residues. CDR3: CASEMEVNEKLFF. As DNA, the CDR3 is TGTGCCTCGGAGATGGAGGTGAATGAAAAACTGTTTTTT.

V is TRBV4-1 and J is TRBJ2-4; TRBD2 is a possible D gene (6 bases). Germline-derived CDR1 and CDR2 are MGHRA and YSYEKL. This CDR3 has 16 residues. V gave up 3 bases and J gave up 8 bases, with 20 bases separating them. CDR3 sequence (DNA): TGCGCCAGCAGCCAGGAGACGGGAGACAGTGAGGACATTCAGTACTTC. It encodes CASSQETGDSEDIQYF.

This clonotype was observed a handful of times. This sequence joins TRBV5-1 and TRBJ1-1; D is possibly TRBD1 (6 bases). V lost 4 bases, J lost 6 bases, and 16 bases lay in between. The germline gives CDR1 SGHRS, CDR2 YFSETQ. This CDR3 region has 14 residues. The CDR3 region has the DNA TGCGCCAGCAGCGAGGGGGGGCTCGGGCCTGAAGCTTTCTTT. Protein: CASSEGGLGPEAFF.

This clonotype was detected a few times. V and J are TRBV5-1 and TRBJ2-2; no definite D call. V was clipped by 3 bases and J by 2 bases, with 11 bases between them. Germline lookup yields CDR1 SGHRS and CDR2 YFSETQ. The CDR3 length is 15 residues. The CDR3 nucleotides are TGCGCCAGCAGCTGGGCCGCGCGTAACACCGGGGAGCTGTTTTTT. The encoded protein is CASSWAARNTGELFF.

This clonotype has only a few counts. The chain carries TRBV6-2 or TRBV6-3 and TRBJ2-7; D may match TRBD1 or TRBD2 (6 bases each). Germline values: CDR1 MNHEY, CDR2 SVGEGT. Trimming pared 8 bases from V and 0 bases from J, leaving 20 bases between. This CDR3 has 16 residues. The CDR3 DNA reads TGTGCCAGCCACGACAGGTGGGGGGTAAGCTCCTACGAGCAGTACTTC. Translating gives CASHDRWGVSSYEQYF.

This clonotype has just a few counts. J is TRBJ1-1 and V is TRBV19; D possibly corresponds to TRBD1 (6 bases). Trimming shortened V by 10 bases and J by 0 bases, and 12 bases separated the two germline ends. In germline, CDR1 is LNHDA, CDR2 SQIVND (reference sequence). The CDR3 spans 13 residues. CDR3: CATLGHLNTEAFF. The CDR3 DNA is TGTGCCACTCTGGGACACCTGAACACTGAAGCTTTCTTT.

This clonotype has just a few counts. This chain uses TRBV18 with TRBJ2-7, with D perhaps matching TRBD1 or TRBD2 (5 bases each). CDR1 and CDR2 from the germline V gene are KGHSH and LQKENI. This CDR3 is built from 15 residues. V was cut by 2 bases and J by 4 bases, with 15 bases left in between. DNA for the CDR3: TGTGCCAGCTCACCAGCAAGTGGGACGGGGTACGAGCAGTACTTC. Protein sequence: CASSPASGTGYEQYF.

J is TRBJ2-1 and V is TRBV3-1; weak D call: TRBD1 (5 bases). Trimming took off 7 bases at V and 3 bases at J, with 10 bases between the two ends. Germline-derived CDR1 and CDR2 are LGHDT and YNNKEL (reference sequence). This CDR3 has 13 residues. CDR3 in amino acids: CASTQQGYNEQFF. DNA for the CDR3: TGTGCCAGCACCCAGCAGGGCTACAATGAGCAGTTCTTC.

The V gene is TRBV3-1, the J gene TRBJ2-5; 8 bases agree with TRBD1. The CDR3 runs 17 residues. From germline, CDR1 is LGHDT and CDR2 YNNKEL (reference sequence). Losses at the gene ends were 1 base for V and 4 bases for J; bases not matched to a gene: 11. Written as DNA, the CDR3 is TGTGCCAGCAGCCAAGGACTCCTGGACAGGGCTCGAGAGACCCAGTACTTC. Its translation is CASSQGLLDRARETQYF.

V is TRBV25-1 and J is TRBJ1-2; D call uncertain. The CDR3 extends over 13 amino acids. Per the germline V gene, CDR1 is MGHDK and CDR2 is SYGVNS. V lost 6 bases, J lost 4 bases, and 12 bases lay in between. CDR3 sequence (DNA): TGTGCCAGCAGGAGGAACAAGGCCTATGGCTACACCTTC. Protein product: CASRRNKAYGYTF.